Listed below are T cell receptor beta chains from one sample, sequenced in a study of cytomegalovirus exposure and HLA in healthy donors. Clones were read by immunoSEQ multiplex PCR, and TCRdb kept only the in-frame ones, dropping some. The table lists about 160,000 clones, 70% to 80% of them singletons. Sequencing was carried out using PBMCs. Every receptor here comes from a man between 35 and 55 years old in good health and CMV-seronegative. Both conserved end residues are part of each CDR3. D genes are given only for firm matches. The size entry is marked missing in some rows and otherwise reads once, few, many or a size class.

cdr3_nt,cdr3_aa,v_call,d_call,cdr3_length,j_call,clone_size
TGCGCCAGCAGCTCCGGGACTAGCGGGATCTTAACCTACGAGCAGTACTTC,CASSSGTSGILTYEQYF,TRBV5-1,TRBD2,17,TRBJ2-7,-
TGCGCCAGCAGCTTGGCACGGACAGAAGATACGCAGTATTTT,CASSLARTEDTQYF,TRBV5-1,-,14,TRBJ2-3,-
TGTGCCAGCAGCGAGCCACCCCTTTTAGAGGGGGACACTGAAGCTTTCTTT,CASSEPPLLEGDTEAFF,TRBV9,-,17,TRBJ1-1,-
TGTGCCAGCAGGGGGGGGAGGGTTCCCGGGGAGCTGTTTTTT,CASRGGRVPGELFF,TRBV6-5,TRBD2,14,TRBJ2-2,-
TGTGCCAGCAGTGAATCGAAGGGACTCCACGAGACCCAGTACTTC,CASSESKGLHETQYF,TRBV25-1,-,15,TRBJ2-5,-
TGTGCCAGCAGCTTAGGCGGGGCGCGGTACAATGAGCAGTTCTTC,CASSLGGARYNEQFF,TRBV11-2,-,15,TRBJ2-1,-
TGTGCCAGCAGCCCCCGGACGGGGGGCGTTCTTGAAGAGACCCAGTACTTC,CASSPRTGGVLEETQYF,TRBV7-9,-,17,TRBJ2-5,-
TGTGCCAGCAGCGTCTATATCACTAGCGGGGCACACAATGAGCAGTTCTTC,CASSVYITSGAHNEQFF,TRBV9,TRBD2,17,TRBJ2-1,few
TGTGCCAGCACCCCCACTCCTAACTATGGCTACACCTTC,CASTPTPNYGYTF,TRBV28,-,13,TRBJ1-2,-
TGTGCCAGTAGTTCGACACCTGGAAACACCATATATTTT,CASSSTPGNTIYF,TRBV19,-,13,TRBJ1-3,-
TGTGCCAGTAGTAGCTTGCCAGAACGGGGGACCCAGTACTTC,CASSSLPERGTQYF,TRBV19,-,14,TRBJ2-5,-
TGTGCTAGTGGCTACGGCCCGGACAGGGTGGGATATGGCTACACCTTC,CASGYGPDRVGYGYTF,TRBV12-5,TRBD1,16,TRBJ1-2,-
TGTGCCTGGAGCGCTACCGGACTAGCGGGGGTTGGTGTTAGGAACATTCAGTACTTC,CAWSATGLAGVGVRNIQYF,TRBV30,TRBD2,19,TRBJ2-4,-
TGTGCCAGCAGTTTATTTGGGGCCGGGGGACAGACCTACGAGCAGTACTTC,CASSLFGAGGQTYEQYF,TRBV27,-,17,TRBJ2-7,-
TGTGCCAGCAGCTTGCCATCGACAGGGCCTGGGGAGACCCAGTACTTC,CASSLPSTGPGETQYF,TRBV5-4,TRBD1,16,TRBJ2-5,-
TGTGCCAGCGGGGGGGGCTACGAGCAGTACTTC,CASGGGYEQYF,TRBV9,TRBD2,11,TRBJ2-7,-
TGTGCCAGCAGCGAGCTCGGACATACTTACGAGCAGTACTTC,CASSELGHTYEQYF,TRBV9,-,14,TRBJ2-7,-
TGTGCCTGGAGTGCAGGGACAGGGAATGGCTACACCTTC,CAWSAGTGNGYTF,TRBV30,TRBD1,13,TRBJ1-2,-
TGCGCCAGCAGCCAAGATAGTTTTGGCAATGAGCAGTTCTTC,CASSQDSFGNEQFF,TRBV4-3,-,14,TRBJ2-1,-
TGTGCCAGCAGTTACGGGGCGACAGGGGTCCGGGACGAGCAGTACTTC,CASSYGATGVRDEQYF,TRBV6-5,TRBD1,16,TRBJ2-7,few
TGCGCCAGCAGCCAGACAGGGGGCGCACCCAAAAACATTCAGTACTTC,CASSQTGGAPKNIQYF,TRBV4-1,TRBD1,16,TRBJ2-4,-
TGTGCCAGCAGTTACGAGGGGGCGCCGGGGGAGACCCAGTACTTC,CASSYEGAPGETQYF,TRBV6-5,TRBD1,15,TRBJ2-5,-
TGTGCCAGCAGCCGACTAGCGGGGGGGATCCAAGAGACCCAGTACTTC,CASSRLAGGIQETQYF,TRBV11-2,TRBD2,16,TRBJ2-5,-
TGTGCCAGCAGCTCCAGGGGACACACTGAAGCTTTCTTT,CASSSRGHTEAFF,TRBV5-5,-,13,TRBJ1-1,-
TGCAGCGCCCGGGGGGGGGCCAACAATGAGCAGTTCTTC,CSARGGANNEQFF,TRBV29-1,TRBD2,13,TRBJ2-1,-
TGTGCCAGCAGCTTAGTAGGGGGTGAGCAGTTCTTC,CASSLVGGEQFF,TRBV7-2,-,12,TRBJ2-1,few
TGCGCCAGCAGCCGACAGGGGGCCGACGAGCAGTACTTC,CASSRQGADEQYF,TRBV5-1,TRBD1,13,TRBJ2-7,once
TGTGCCATCAGTGAGTTGTCTAGCGGGGGGAGTCAGTTCTTC,CAISELSSGGSQFF,TRBV10-3,TRBD2,14,TRBJ2-1,once
TGCGCCAGCAGCCGCGGGGGTAATGAAAAACTGTTTTTT,CASSRGGNEKLFF,TRBV5-1,-,13,TRBJ1-4,-
TGCAGCGTTGAACAGGGATCGGCCTATGGCTACACCTTC,CSVEQGSAYGYTF,TRBV29-1,-,13,TRBJ1-2,once
TGTGCCAGCTCGAATCTCGAGGCCCAGTACTTC,CASSNLEAQYF,TRBV6-5,-,11,TRBJ2-5,-
TGTGCCACCGGGGACTACACTCAAGAGACCCAGTACTTC,CATGDYTQETQYF,TRBV28,TRBD2,13,TRBJ2-5,-
TGCGCCAGCAGAACCGGGACAGGGGTCTACGAGCAGTACTTC,CASRTGTGVYEQYF,TRBV5-1,TRBD1,14,TRBJ2-7,-
TGTGCCAGCAGCTTTCCAGCGGGGTCTAGAGATACGCAGTATTTT,CASSFPAGSRDTQYF,TRBV5-4,TRBD2,15,TRBJ2-3,once
TGTGCCACGTCTAGGGGTGCCTACGAGCAGTACTTC,CATSRGAYEQYF,TRBV6-5,-,12,TRBJ2-7,-
TGCAGCGTTGTACGCGGGGGGCTTCAAGAGACCCAGTACTTC,CSVVRGGLQETQYF,TRBV29-1,TRBD2,14,TRBJ2-5,-